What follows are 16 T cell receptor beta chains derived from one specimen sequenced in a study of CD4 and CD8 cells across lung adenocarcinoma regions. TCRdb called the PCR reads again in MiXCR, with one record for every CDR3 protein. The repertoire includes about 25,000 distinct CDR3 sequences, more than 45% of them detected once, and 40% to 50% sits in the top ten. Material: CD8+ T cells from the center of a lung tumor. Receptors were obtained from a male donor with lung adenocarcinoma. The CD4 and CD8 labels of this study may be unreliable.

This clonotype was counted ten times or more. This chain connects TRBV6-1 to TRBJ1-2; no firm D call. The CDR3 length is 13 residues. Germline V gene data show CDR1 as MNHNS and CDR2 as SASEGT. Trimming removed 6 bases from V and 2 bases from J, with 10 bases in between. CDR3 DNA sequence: TGTGCCAGCAGACCAACAGCAAACTATGGCTACACCTTC. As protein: CASRPTANYGYTF.

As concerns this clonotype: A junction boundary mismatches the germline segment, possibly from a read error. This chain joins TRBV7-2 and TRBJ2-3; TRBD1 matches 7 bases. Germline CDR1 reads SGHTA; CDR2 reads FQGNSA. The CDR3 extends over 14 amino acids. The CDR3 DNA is TGTGCCAGCAGCTTAAGGGCCCAGGGGGATATGCAGTATTTT. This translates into CASSLRAQGDMQYF. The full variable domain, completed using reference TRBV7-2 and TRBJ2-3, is GAGVSQSPSNKVTEKGKDVELRCDPISGHTALYWYRQSLGQGLEFLIYFQGNSAPDKSGLPSDRFSAERTGGSVSTLTIQRTQQEDSAVYLCASSLRAQGDMQYFGPGTRLTVL.

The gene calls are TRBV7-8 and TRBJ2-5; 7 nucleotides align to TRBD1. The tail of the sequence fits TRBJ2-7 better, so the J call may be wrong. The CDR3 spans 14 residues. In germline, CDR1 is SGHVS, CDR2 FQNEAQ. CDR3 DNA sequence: TGTGCCAGCAGCTTAGGGGACAGTTCCTACGAGCAGTACTTC. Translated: CASSLGDSSYEQYF.

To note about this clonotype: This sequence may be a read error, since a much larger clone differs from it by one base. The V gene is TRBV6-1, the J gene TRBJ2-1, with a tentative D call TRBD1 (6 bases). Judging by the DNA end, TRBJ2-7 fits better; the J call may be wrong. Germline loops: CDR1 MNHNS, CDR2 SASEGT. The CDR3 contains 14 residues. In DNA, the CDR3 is TGTGCCAGCAGTCGGTCCGGGACAAACAATGAGCAGTACTTC. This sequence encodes CASSRSGTNNEQYF.

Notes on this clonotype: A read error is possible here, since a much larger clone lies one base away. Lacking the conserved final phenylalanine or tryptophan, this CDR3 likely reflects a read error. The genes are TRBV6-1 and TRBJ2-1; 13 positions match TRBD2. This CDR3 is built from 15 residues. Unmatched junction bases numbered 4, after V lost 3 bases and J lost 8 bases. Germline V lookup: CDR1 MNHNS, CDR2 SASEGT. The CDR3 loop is CASSETSGGSDEQFC. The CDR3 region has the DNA TGTGCCAGCAGTGAGACTAGCGGGGGGAGCGATGAGCAGTTCTGC.

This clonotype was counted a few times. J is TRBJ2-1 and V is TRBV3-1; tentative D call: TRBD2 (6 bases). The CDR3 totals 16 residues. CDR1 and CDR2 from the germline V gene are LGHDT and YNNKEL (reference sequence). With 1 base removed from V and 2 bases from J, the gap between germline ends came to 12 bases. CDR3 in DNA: TGTGCCAGCAGCCAAGTCGGTAGCGGAACCTACAATGAGCAGTTCTTC. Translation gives CASSQVGSGTYNEQFF.

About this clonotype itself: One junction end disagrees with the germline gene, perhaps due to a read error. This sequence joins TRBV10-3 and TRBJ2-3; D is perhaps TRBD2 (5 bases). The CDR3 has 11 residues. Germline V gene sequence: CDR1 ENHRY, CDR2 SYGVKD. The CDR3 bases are TGTGCCGTCGGAGGCCCAGATACGCAGTACTTT. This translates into CAVGGPDTQYF.

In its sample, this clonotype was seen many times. CDR3 nucleotide sequence: TGCGCCAGCACGTCGGGACTAGCGGATATCAATGAGCAGTTCTTC. Translating gives CASTSGLADINEQFF. The J gene is TRBJ2-1, the V gene TRBV4-1; TRBD2 matches 11 bases. Germline V gives CDR1 MGHRA, CDR2 YSYEKL. CDR3 size: 15 residues. V gave up 7 bases and J gave up 6 bases; unmatched junction bases: 8.

Written as DNA, the CDR3 is TGTGCCAGCTCTTTGGGAGGCACAGATACGCAGTATTTT. It specifies CASSLGGTDTQYF. This rearrangement joins TRBV6-1 to TRBJ2-3, with D possibly being TRBD2 (5 bases). Germline lookup yields CDR1 MNHNS and CDR2 SASEGT. V lost 8 bases, J lost 1 base, and 10 bases lay in between. The CDR3 covers 13 residues.

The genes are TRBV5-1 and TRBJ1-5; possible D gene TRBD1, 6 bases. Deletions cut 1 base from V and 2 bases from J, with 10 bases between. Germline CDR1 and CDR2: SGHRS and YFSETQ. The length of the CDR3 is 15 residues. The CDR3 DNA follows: TGCGCCAGCAGCTTGAGGCCAGGGGGCAATCAGCCCCAGCATTTT. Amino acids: CASSLRPGGNQPQHF.

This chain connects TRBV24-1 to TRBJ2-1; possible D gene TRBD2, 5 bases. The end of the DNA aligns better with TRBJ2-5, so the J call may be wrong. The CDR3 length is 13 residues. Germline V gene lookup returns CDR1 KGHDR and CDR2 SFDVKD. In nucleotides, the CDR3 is TGTGCCACCAGTGTCGCTAGCTTAGAGACCCAGTACTTC. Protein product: CATSVASLETQYF.

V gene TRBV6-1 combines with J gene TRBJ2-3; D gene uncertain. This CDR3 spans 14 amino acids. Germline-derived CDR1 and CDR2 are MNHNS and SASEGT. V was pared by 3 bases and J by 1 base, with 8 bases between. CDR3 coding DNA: TGTGCCAGCAGTGATCTGGCCCGCACAGATACGCAGTATTTT. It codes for CASSDLARTDTQYF.

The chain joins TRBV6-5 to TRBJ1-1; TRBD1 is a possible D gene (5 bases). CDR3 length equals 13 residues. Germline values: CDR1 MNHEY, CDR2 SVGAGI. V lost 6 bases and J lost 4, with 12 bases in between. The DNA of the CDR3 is TGTGCCAGCAGCTACGGGGGGGGCACTGAAGCTTTCTTT. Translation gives CASSYGGGTEAFF.

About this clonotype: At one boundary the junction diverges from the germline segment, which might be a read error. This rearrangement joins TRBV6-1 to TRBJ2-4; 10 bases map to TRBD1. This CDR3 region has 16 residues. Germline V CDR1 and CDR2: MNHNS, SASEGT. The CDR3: CASSEAGTGARNMQYF. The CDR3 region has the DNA TGTGCCAGCAGTGAAGCGGGGACAGGGGCCAGGAACATGCAGTATTTC.

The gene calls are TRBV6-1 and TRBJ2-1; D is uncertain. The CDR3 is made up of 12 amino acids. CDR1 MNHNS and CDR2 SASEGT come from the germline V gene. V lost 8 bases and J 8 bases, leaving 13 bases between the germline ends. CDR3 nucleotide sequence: TGTGCCAGCGGAGAAGAGATAGATGAGCAGTTCTTC. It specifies CASGEEIDEQFF.

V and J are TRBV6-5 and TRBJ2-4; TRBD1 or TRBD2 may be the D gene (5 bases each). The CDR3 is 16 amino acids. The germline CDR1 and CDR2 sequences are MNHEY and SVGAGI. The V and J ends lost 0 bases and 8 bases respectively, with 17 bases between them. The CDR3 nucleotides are TGTGCCAGCAGTTACTCCGGGCTCGGGGCCAATGACATTCAGTACTTC. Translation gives CASSYSGLGANDIQYF.